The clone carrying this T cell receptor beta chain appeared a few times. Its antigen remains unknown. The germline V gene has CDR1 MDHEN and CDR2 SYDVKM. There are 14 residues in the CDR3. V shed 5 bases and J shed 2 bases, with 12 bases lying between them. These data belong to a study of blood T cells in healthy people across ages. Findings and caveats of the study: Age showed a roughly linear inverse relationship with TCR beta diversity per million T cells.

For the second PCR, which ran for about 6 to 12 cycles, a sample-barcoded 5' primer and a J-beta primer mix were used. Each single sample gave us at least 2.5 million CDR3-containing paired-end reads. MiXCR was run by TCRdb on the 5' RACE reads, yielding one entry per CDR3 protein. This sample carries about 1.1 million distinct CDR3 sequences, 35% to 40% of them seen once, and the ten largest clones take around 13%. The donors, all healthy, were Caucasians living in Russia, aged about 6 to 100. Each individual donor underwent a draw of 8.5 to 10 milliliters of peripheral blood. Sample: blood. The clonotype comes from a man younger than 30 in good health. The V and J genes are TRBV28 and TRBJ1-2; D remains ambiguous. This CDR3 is CASSPAGENYGYTF. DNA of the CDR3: TGTGCCAGCAGTCCCGCAGGAGAGAACTATGGCTACACCTTC.